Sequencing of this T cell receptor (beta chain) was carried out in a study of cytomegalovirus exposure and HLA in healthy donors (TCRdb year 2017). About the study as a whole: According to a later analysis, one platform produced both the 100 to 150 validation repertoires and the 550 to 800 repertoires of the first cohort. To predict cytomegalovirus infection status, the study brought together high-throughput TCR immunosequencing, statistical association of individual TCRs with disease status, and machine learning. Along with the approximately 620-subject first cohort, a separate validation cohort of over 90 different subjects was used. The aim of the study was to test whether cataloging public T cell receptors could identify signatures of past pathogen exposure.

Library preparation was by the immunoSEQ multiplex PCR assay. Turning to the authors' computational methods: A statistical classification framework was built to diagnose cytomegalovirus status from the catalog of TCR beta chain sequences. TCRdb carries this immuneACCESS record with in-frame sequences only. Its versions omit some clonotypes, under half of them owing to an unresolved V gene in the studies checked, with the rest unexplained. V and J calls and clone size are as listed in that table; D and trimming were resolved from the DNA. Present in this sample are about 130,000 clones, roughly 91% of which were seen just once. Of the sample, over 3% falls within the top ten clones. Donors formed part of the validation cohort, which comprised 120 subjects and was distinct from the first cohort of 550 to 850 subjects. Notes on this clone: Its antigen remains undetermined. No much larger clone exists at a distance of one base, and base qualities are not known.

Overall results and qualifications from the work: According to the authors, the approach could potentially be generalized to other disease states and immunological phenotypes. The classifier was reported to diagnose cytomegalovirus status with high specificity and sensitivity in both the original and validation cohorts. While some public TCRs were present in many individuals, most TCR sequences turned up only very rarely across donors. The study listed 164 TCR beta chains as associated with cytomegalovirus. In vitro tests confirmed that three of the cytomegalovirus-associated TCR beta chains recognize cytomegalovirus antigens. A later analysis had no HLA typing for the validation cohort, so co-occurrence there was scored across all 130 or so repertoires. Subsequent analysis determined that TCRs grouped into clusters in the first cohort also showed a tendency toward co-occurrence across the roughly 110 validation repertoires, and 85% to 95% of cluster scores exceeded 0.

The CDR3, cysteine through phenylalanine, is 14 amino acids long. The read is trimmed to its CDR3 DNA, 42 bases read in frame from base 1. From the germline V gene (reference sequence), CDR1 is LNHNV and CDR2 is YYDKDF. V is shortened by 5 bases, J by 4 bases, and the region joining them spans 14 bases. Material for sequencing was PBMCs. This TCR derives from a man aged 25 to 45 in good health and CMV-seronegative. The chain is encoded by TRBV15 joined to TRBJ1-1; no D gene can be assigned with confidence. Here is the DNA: TGTGCCACCAGCCCCGGAGCAAGCTCCACTGAAGCTTTCTTT. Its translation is CATSPGASSTEAFF.